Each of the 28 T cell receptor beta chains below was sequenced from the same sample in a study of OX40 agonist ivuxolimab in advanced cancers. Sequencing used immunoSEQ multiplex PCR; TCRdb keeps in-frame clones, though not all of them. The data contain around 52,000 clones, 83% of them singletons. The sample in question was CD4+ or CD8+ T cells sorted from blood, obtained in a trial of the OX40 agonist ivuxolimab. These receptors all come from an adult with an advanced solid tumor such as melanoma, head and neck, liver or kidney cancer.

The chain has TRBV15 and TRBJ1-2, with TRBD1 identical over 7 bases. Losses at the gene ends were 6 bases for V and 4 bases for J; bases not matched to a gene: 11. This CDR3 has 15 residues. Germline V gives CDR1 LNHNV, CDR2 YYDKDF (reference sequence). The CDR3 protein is CATRAGGRRGYGYTF. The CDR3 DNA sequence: TGTGCCACCAGGGCAGGGGGAAGACGAGGCTATGGCTACACCTTC.

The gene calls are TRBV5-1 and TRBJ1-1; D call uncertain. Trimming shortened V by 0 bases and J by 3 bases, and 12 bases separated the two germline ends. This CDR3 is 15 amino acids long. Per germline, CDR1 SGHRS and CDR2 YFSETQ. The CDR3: CASSLGTRVDTEAFF. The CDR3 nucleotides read TGCGCCAGCAGCTTGGGGACGAGGGTGGACACTGAAGCTTTCTTT.

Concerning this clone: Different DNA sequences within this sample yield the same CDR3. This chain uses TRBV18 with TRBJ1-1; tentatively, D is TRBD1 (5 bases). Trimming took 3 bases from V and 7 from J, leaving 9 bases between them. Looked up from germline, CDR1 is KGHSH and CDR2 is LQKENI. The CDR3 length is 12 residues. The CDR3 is CASSPGQGEAFF. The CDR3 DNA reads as TGTGCCAGCTCACCTGGGCAGGGTGAAGCTTTCTTT.

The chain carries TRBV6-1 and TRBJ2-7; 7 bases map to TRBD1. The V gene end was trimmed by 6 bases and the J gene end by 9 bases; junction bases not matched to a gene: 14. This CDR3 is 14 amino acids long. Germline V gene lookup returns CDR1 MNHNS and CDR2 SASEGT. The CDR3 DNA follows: TGTGCCAGCAGCATACCGGGACAGCCGATCAGGCAGTACTTC. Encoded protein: CASSIPGQPIRQYF.

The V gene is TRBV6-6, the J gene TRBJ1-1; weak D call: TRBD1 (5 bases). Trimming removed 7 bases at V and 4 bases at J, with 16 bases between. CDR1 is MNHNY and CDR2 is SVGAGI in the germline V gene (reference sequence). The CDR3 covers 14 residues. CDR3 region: CASTSVGRATEAFF. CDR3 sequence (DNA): TGTGCCAGCACATCGGTGGGGCGCGCCACTGAAGCTTTCTTT.

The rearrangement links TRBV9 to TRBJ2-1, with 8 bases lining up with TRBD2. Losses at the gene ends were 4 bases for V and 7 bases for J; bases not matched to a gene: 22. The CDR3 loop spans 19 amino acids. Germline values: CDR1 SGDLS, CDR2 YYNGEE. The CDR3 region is CASSLRGLYSGVVWNEQFF. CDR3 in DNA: TGTGCCAGCAGCCTAAGGGGCTTATATAGCGGGGTCGTCTGGAATGAGCAGTTCTTC.

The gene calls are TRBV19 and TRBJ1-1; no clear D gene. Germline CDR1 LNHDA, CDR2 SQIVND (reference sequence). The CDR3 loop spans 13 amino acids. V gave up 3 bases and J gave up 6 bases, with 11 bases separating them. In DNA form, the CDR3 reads TGTGCCAGTAGTATCGGACCTTCGCCTGAAGCTTTCTTT. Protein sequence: CASSIGPSPEAFF.

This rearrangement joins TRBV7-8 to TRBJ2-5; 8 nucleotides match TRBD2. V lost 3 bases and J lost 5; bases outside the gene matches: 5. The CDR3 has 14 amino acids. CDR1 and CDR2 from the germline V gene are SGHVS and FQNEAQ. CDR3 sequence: CASSFGGVAETQYF. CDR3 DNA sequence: TGTGCCAGCAGCTTCGGGGGGGTGGCTGAGACCCAGTACTTC.

CDR3 coding DNA: TGTGCCAGCGGAGACAGGTATCCCATGAACACTGAAGCTTTCTTT. Protein: CASGDRYPMNTEAFF. V usage is TRBV19 and J usage is TRBJ1-1; possible D gene TRBD1, 6 bases. Trimming stripped 9 bases from V and 0 bases from J, with 17 bases between. The V gene's germline CDR1 is LNHDA and CDR2 SQIVND (reference sequence). CDR3 length equals 15 residues.

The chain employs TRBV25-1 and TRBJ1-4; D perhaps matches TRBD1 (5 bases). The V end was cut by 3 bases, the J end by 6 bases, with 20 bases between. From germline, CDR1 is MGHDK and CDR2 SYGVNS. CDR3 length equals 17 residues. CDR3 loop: CASSEAQGGGGDEKLFF. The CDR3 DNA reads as TGTGCCAGCAGTGAGGCCCAAGGTGGGGGAGGGGATGAAAAACTGTTTTTT. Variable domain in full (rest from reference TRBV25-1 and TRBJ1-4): EADIYQTPRYLVIGTGKKITLECSQTMGHDKMYWYQQDPGMELHLIHYSYGVNSTEKGDLSSESTVSRIRTEHFPLTLESARPSHTSQYLCASSEAQGGGGDEKLFFGSGTQLSVL.

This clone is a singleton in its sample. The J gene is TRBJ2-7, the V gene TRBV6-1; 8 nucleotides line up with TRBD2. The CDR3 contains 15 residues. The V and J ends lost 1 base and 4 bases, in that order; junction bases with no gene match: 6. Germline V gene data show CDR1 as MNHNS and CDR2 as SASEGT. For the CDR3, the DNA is TGTGCCAGCAGTGAAGGCGGCGGGAGGAGGTACGAGCAGTACTTC. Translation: CASSEGGGRRYEQYF.

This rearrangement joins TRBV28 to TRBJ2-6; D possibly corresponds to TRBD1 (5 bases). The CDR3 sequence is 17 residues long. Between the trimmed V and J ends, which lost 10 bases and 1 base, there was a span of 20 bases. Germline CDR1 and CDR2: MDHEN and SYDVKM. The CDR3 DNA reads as TGTGCCACGGGCTCTGGCGTCCGGACATCTGGGGCCAACGTCCTGACTTTC. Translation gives CATGSGVRTSGANVLTF.

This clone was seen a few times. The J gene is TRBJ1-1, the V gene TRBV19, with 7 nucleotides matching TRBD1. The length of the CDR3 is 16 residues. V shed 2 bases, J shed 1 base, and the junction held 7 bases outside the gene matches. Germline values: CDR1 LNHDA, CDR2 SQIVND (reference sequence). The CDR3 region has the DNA TGTGCCAGTAGTATATGGGCAGGGGGGAAGAACACTGAAGCTTTCTTT. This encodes CASSIWAGGKNTEAFF.

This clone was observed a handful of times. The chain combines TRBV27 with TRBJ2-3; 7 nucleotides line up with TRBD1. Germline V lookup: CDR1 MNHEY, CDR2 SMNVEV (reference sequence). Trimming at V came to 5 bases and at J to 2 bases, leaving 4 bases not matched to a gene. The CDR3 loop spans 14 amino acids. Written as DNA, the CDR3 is TGTGCCAGCAGTATCGGGACAGTCACAGATACGCAGTATTTT. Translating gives CASSIGTVTDTQYF.

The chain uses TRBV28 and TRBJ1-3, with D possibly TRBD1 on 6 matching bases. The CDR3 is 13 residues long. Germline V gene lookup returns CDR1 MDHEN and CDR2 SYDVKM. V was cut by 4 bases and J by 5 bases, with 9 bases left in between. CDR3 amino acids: CASSSGARNTIYF. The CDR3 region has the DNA TGTGCCAGCAGTTCAGGGGCCCGAAACACCATATATTTT.

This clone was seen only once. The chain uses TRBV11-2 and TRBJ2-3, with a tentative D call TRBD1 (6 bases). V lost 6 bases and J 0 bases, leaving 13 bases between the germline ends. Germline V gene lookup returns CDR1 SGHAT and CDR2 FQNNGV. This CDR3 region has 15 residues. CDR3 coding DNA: TGTGCCAGCAGTAACAGGGTTCCTAGCACAGATACGCAGTATTTT. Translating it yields CASSNRVPSTDTQYF.

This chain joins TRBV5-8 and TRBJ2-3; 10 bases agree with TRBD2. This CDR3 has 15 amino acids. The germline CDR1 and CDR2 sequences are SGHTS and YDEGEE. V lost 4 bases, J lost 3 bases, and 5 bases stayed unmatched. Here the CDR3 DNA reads TGTGCCAGCAGCCTAGCGGGAGTAGAGACAGATACGCAGTATTTT. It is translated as CASSLAGVETDTQYF.

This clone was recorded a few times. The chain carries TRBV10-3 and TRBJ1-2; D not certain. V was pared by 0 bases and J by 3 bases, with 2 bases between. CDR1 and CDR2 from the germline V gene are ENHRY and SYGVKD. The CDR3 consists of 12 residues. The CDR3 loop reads CAISESDYGYTF. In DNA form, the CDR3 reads TGTGCCATCAGTGAGTCGGACTATGGCTACACCTTC.

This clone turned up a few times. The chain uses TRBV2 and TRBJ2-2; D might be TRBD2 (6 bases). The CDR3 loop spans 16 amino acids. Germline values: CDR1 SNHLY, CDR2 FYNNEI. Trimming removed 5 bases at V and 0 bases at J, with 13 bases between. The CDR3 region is CASSRDSLPNTGELFF. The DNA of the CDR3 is TGTGCCAGCAGTCGGGACTCCCTCCCGAACACCGGGGAGCTGTTTTTT. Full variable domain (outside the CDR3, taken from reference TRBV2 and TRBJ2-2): EPEVTQTPSHQVTQMGQEVILRCVPISNHLYFYWYRQILGQKVEFLVSFYNNEISEKSEIFDDQFSVERPDGSNFTLKIRSTKLEDSAMYFCASSRDSLPNTGELFFGEGSRLTVL.

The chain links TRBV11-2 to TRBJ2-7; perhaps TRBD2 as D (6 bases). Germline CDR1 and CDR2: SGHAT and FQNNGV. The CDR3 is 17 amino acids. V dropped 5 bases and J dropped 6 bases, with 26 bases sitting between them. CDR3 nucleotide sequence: TGTGCCAGCAGCCGGCACGACAAAAGGAGGGCCCATGGCGAGCAGTACTTC. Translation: CASSRHDKRRAHGEQYF.

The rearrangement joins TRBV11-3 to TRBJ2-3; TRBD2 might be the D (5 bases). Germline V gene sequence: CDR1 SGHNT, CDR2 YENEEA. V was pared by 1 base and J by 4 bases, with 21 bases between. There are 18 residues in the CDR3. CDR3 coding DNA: TGTGCCAGCAGCTTAGTTGCGTGGACGCGGGTTGGCGCAGATACGCAGTATTTT. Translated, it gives CASSLVAWTRVGADTQYF.

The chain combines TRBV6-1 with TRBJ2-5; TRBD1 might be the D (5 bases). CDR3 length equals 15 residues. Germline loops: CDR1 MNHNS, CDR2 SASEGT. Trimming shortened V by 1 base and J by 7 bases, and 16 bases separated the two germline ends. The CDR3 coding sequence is TGTGCCAGCAGTGAAGGGATTGGGGCAAAGGGGACCCAGTACTTC. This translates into CASSEGIGAKGTQYF.

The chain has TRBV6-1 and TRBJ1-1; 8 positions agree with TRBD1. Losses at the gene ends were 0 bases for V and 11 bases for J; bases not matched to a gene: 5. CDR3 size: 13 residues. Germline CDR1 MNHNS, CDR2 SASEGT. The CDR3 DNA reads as TGTGCCAGCAGTGAAGCTTTCCACAGGGGGGCTTTCTTT. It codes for CASSEAFHRGAFF.

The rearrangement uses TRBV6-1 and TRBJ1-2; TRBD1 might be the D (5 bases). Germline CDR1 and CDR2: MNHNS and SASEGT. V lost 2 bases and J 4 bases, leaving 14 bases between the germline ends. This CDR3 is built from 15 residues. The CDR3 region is CASSESPGTFYGYTF. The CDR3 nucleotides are TGTGCCAGCAGTGAAAGCCCCGGGACCTTCTATGGCTACACCTTC.

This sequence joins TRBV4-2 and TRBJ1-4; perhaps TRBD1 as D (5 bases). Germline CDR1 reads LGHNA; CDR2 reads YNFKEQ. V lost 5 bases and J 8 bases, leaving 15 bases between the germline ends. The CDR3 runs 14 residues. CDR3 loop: CASSLRGDTEKLFF. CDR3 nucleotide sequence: TGTGCCAGCAGCTTGAGGGGAGATACGGAAAAACTGTTTTTT.

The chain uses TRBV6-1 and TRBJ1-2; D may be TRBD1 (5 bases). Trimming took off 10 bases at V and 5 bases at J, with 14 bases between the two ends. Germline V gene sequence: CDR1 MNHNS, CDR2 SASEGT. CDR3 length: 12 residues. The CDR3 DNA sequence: TGTGCCATCAACGTCCAGGGTTATGGCTACACCTTC. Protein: CAINVQGYGYTF.

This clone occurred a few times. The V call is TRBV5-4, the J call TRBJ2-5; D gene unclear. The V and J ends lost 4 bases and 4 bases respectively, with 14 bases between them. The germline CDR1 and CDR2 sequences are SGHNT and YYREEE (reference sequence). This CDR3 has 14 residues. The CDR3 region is CASSTAGRRETQYF. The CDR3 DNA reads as TGTGCCAGCAGCACCGCCGGACGGCGAGAGACCCAGTACTTC.

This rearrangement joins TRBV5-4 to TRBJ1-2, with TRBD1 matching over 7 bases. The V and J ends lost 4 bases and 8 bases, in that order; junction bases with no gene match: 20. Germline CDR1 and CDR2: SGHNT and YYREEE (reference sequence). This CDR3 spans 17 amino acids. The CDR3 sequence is CASSPPGWGEGTAGYTF. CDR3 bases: TGTGCCAGCAGCCCTCCAGGGTGGGGCGAGGGGACAGCGGGCTACACCTTC.